These 27 T cell receptor beta chains share one sample of origin, sequenced in a study of CD8+ T cells in alopecia areata. The treatment: oral pan-JAK inhibitor, 5-10 mg twice daily. RNA extraction and reverse transcription yielded cDNA as sequencing template. Sequencing used immunoSEQ multiplex PCR; TCRdb keeps in-frame clones, though not all of them. The data hold 200,000 or so clones, with about 62% observed a single time. The sequencing here drew on CD4+ T cells sorted from blood, taken at week 24, from a patient treated with tofacitinib. These receptors came from a human donor with alopecia areata.

The rearrangement uses TRBV6-5 and TRBJ2-2, with TRBD1 matching 7 bases. Germline CDR1 and CDR2: MNHEY and SVGAGI. This CDR3 region has 15 residues. V shed 6 bases, J shed 0 bases, and the junction held 4 bases outside the gene matches. CDR3 sequence (DNA): TGTGCCAGCAGCAGACAGGGCTCGAACACCGGGGAGCTGTTTTTT. Translating it yields CASSRQGSNTGELFF.

The chain employs TRBV27 and TRBJ2-5, with D hard to call. Looked up from germline, CDR1 is MNHEY and CDR2 is SMNVEV (reference sequence). The CDR3 totals 13 residues. Trimming removed 6 bases at V and 5 bases at J, with 13 bases between. The CDR3 nucleotides are TGTGCCAGCAGAAGGGTCGTATTTGAGACCCAGTACTTC. As protein: CASRRVVFETQYF.

The J gene is TRBJ2-5, the V gene TRBV5-1, with TRBD2 matching 7 bases. CDR3 length: 14 residues. V lost 4 bases, J lost 2 bases, and 5 bases stayed unmatched. Germline CDR1 is SGHRS and CDR2 is YFSETQ. The CDR3 coding sequence is TGCGCCAGCAGCCTCCCTAGCGGACAAGAGACCCAGTACTTC. Its protein product is CASSLPSGQETQYF.

The chain joins TRBV25-1 to TRBJ2-3, with 9 bases identical to TRBD2. Germline trimming cut 4 bases from V and 4 bases from J; bases unmatched to any gene: 9. This CDR3 contains 16 residues. Germline V gives CDR1 MGHDK, CDR2 SYGVNS. As DNA, the CDR3 is TGTGCCAGCAGTGCATTAGCGGGAGTTGTGTCAGATACGCAGTATTTT. Amino acid sequence: CASSALAGVVSDTQYF.

This clone is a singleton in its sample. V gene TRBV6-5 combines with J gene TRBJ1-1; 9 nucleotides line up with TRBD1. Unmatched junction bases numbered 7, after V lost 6 bases and J lost 5 bases. Germline V gives CDR1 MNHEY, CDR2 SVGAGI. CDR3 size: 14 residues. For the CDR3, the DNA is TGTGCCAGCAGGGCGGGACAGGGTGGAACTGAAGCTTTCTTT. This sequence encodes CASRAGQGGTEAFF.

This chain connects TRBV25-1 to TRBJ2-7, with 7 nucleotides matching TRBD1. The CDR3 sequence is 16 residues long. Unmatched junction bases numbered 12, after V lost 5 bases and J lost 2 bases. Germline V gives CDR1 MGHDK, CDR2 SYGVNS. CDR3 DNA: TGTGCCAGCAGTTTTCGGGACAGCGCGAGGACCTACGAGCAGTACTTC. Its translation is CASSFRDSARTYEQYF.

This clone was picked up a small number of times. The chain has TRBV7-6 and TRBJ2-7; D assignment may be TRBD1 or TRBD2 (5 bases each). The germline CDR1 and CDR2 sequences are SGHVS and FNYEAQ. Trimming took off 3 bases at V and 5 bases at J, with 8 bases between the two ends. The CDR3 consists of 12 residues. This chain's CDR3 is CASSFREHEQYF. DNA of the CDR3: TGTGCCAGCAGCTTCAGGGAGCACGAGCAGTACTTC.

The chain joins TRBV7-9 to TRBJ2-1; 12 bases are shared with TRBD2. CDR3 length: 15 amino acids. Germline V gives CDR1 SEHNR, CDR2 FQNEAQ (reference sequence). The V segment lost 1 base and the J segment 9 bases; nucleotides outside the gene matches: 4. The CDR3 loop reads CASSLGLAGVGEQFF. CDR3 coding DNA: TGTGCCAGCAGCTTAGGACTAGCGGGAGTAGGTGAGCAGTTCTTC.

The chain joins TRBV29-1 to TRBJ2-1, with no clear D. Germline V gene sequence: CDR1 SQVTM, CDR2 ANQGSEA. The CDR3 is 14 residues long. The V end was cut by 7 bases, the J end by 0 bases, with 13 bases between. The CDR3 sequence: CSGRRYSSYNEQFF. For the CDR3, the DNA is TGCAGCGGTCGACGGTACAGCTCCTACAATGAGCAGTTCTTC.

The rearrangement joins TRBV5-1 to TRBJ2-5; D remains ambiguous. The CDR3 is 11 amino acids. Germline CDR1 and CDR2: SGHRS and YFSETQ. The V and J ends lost 1 base and 9 bases respectively, with 7 bases between them. The CDR3 DNA sequence: TGCGCCAGCAGCTTGTCAGGAGCCCAGTACTTC. Translated, it gives CASSLSGAQYF. Using reference TRBV5-1 and TRBJ2-5 for the parts outside the CDR3, the full variable domain is KAGVTQTPRYLIKTRGQQVTLSCSPISGHRSVSWYQQTPGQGLQFLFEYFSETQRNKGNFPGRFSGRQFSNSRSEMNVSTLELGDSALYLCASSLSGAQYFGPGTRLLVL.

This sequence joins TRBV9 and TRBJ2-3; 9 nucleotides align to TRBD1. The CDR3 totals 15 residues. After removal of 2 bases from V and 8 bases from J, the junction contained 9 bases not matched to a gene. Germline CDR1 reads SGDLS; CDR2 reads YYNGEE. CDR3 sequence reads: CASSVGTGSVPTQYF. The CDR3 DNA is TGTGCCAGCAGCGTCGGGACAGGGAGTGTGCCTACGCAGTATTTT.

This clone has ten or more counts. The chain employs TRBV5-5 and TRBJ2-1, with TRBD2 matching 7 bases. Germline CDR1 and CDR2: SGHKS and YYEKEE (reference sequence). The CDR3 consists of 16 residues. The J segment lost 6 bases and the V segment lost 3 bases, leaving 12 bases of the junction unmatched. The CDR3 loop reads CASSSQEAGSFNEQFF. Here the CDR3 DNA reads TGTGCCAGCAGCTCGCAGGAAGCGGGGTCGTTCAATGAGCAGTTCTTC.

The rearrangement joins TRBV7-6 to TRBJ1-4; 9 nucleotides match TRBD1. V dropped 5 bases and J dropped 8; count of bases not matched to a gene: 6. This CDR3 region has 14 residues. The germline gives CDR1 SGHVS, CDR2 FNYEAQ. The CDR3 DNA sequence: TGTGCCAGCAGCCCCGGGACAGGGTTGGAAAAACTGTTTTTT. Encoded protein: CASSPGTGLEKLFF.

This clone was detected only a few times. The genes are TRBV5-1 and TRBJ1-2; 7 nucleotides align to TRBD1. The germline gives CDR1 SGHRS, CDR2 YFSETQ. The CDR3 runs to 15 residues. J lost 3 bases, V lost 4 bases, and 9 bases had no gene match. The CDR3 is CASSTGGGADYGYTF. The DNA for the CDR3 is TGCGCCAGCAGCACGGGAGGGGGCGCTGACTATGGCTACACCTTC.

This clone appeared a few times. The chain employs TRBV29-1 and TRBJ1-5; 8 bases agree with TRBD1. The J segment lost 7 bases and the V segment lost 5 bases, leaving 7 bases of the junction unmatched. The CDR3 totals 13 residues. Germline values: CDR1 SQVTM, CDR2 ANQGSEA. CDR3 nucleotides: TGCAGCGTTTTGACAGGGGTAGACCAGCCCCAGCATTTT. This translates into CSVLTGVDQPQHF.

The chain uses TRBV4-3 and TRBJ2-3, with D unresolved. The CDR3 length is 13 residues. CDR1 and CDR2 (germline): LGHNA, YSLEER. V gave up 1 base and J gave up 5 bases, with 7 bases separating them. This chain's CDR3 is CASSQGGGDTQYF. CDR3 DNA: TGCGCCAGCAGCCAAGGTGGTGGAGATACGCAGTATTTT.

The rearrangement links TRBV10-3 to TRBJ1-1; the D is unclear. V was pared by 2 bases and J by 10 bases, with 14 bases between. Germline CDR1 ENHRY, CDR2 SYGVKD. The CDR3 contains 13 residues. Here the CDR3 DNA reads TGTGCCATCAGTGAGGAGCTATCTTTGTTAGCTTTCTTT. Protein: CAISEELSLLAFF.

The chain links TRBV27 to TRBJ2-3; 14 bases match TRBD2. The CDR3 runs to 18 residues. In germline, CDR1 is MNHEY, CDR2 SMNVEV (reference sequence). J lost 9 bases, V lost 1 base, and 12 bases had no gene match. Here the CDR3 reads CASSLWTSGGPTAQTQYF. The CDR3 coding sequence is TGTGCCAGCAGTTTATGGACTAGCGGGGGGCCTACCGCCCAGACGCAGTATTTT.

The count of this clone is one. Here the CDR3 reads CAGGVLSGANVLTF. The CDR3 DNA follows: TGTGCCGGGGGGGTACTCTCTGGGGCCAACGTCCTGACTTTC. This chain links TRBV7-9 with TRBJ2-6; 7 bases agree with TRBD2. Trimming cost V 11 bases and J 0 bases; bases outside gene matches: 4. The CDR3 is 14 amino acids. Germline values: CDR1 SEHNR, CDR2 FQNEAQ (reference sequence).

This clone appeared a single time. The J gene is TRBJ1-5, the V gene TRBV28, with D perhaps matching TRBD1 (5 bases). The length of the CDR3 is 14 residues. Deletions cut 6 bases from V and 0 bases from J, with 9 bases between. Germline V gene lookup returns CDR1 MDHEN and CDR2 SYDVKM. The CDR3 loop reads CASSDSNSNQPQHF. The CDR3 DNA follows: TGTGCCAGCAGCGACAGTAATAGCAATCAGCCCCAGCATTTT.

This chain joins TRBV2 and TRBJ2-3, with a tentative D call TRBD2 (5 bases). The CDR3 consists of 15 residues. The ends were cut back, 4 bases at V and 8 bases at J, with 19 bases in the middle. Germline V CDR1 and CDR2: SNHLY, FYNNEI. CDR3 coding DNA: TGTGCCAGCAGTGTAGGGCGGAGCACAGAGGGTACGCAGTATTTT. Translated, it gives CASSVGRSTEGTQYF.

The chain is built from TRBV23-1 and TRBJ2-1; 9 bases match TRBD1. TRBV23-1 is an open reading frame, and its role is uncertain. The CDR3 loop spans 16 amino acids. V was clipped by 1 base and J by 3 bases; unmatched bases: 4. The CDR3 sequence: CASSQYRTGDYNEQFF. In nucleotides, the CDR3 is TGCGCCAGCAGTCAATATCGGACAGGGGACTACAATGAGCAGTTCTTC.

The chain combines TRBV19 with TRBJ2-2, with a weak D call TRBD2 (6 bases). Per the germline V gene, CDR1 is LNHDA and CDR2 is SQIVND (reference sequence). Trimming pared 5 bases from V and 2 bases from J, leaving 12 bases between. The CDR3 totals 15 residues. CDR3 nucleotide sequence: TGTGCCAGTAGTGGCCTAGCGCTAAACACCGGGGAGCTGTTTTTT. Protein product: CASSGLALNTGELFF.

The rearrangement links TRBV6-5 to TRBJ2-1; TRBD2 is a possible D gene (6 bases). The CDR3 is 11 residues long. Trimming took off 4 bases at V and 10 bases at J, with 8 bases between the two ends. Germline values: CDR1 MNHEY, CDR2 SVGAGI. CDR3 residues: CASSSAGEQFF. In DNA, the CDR3 is TGTGCCAGCAGTTCTGCGGGGGAGCAGTTCTTC.

This clone was detected a few times. The genes are TRBV27 and TRBJ1-6; no reliable D call. CDR1 and CDR2 (germline): MNHEY, SMNVEV (reference sequence). With 2 bases removed from V and 6 bases from J, the gap between germline ends came to 5 bases. The CDR3 covers 13 residues. CDR3 region: CASSLQLNSPLHF. CDR3 DNA sequence: TGTGCCAGCAGTTTACAGCTTAATTCACCCCTCCACTTT.

The chain recombines TRBV30 with TRBJ1-1, with D perhaps matching TRBD1 (5 bases). The germline V gene encodes CDR1 GTSNPN and CDR2 SVGIG (reference sequence). The CDR3 length is 13 residues. V shed 2 bases and J shed 8 bases, with 15 bases lying between them. CDR3 sequence: CAWSTNMNREAFF. The CDR3 DNA sequence: TGTGCCTGGAGTACGAACATGAACAGGGAAGCTTTCTTT.

V is TRBV6-4 and J is TRBJ2-3; the match to TRBD2 covers 11 bases. With V trimmed by 4 bases and J by 4 bases, 13 bases remained unmatched. There are 18 residues in the CDR3. Germline V gene data show CDR1 as MRHNA and CDR2 as SNTAGT. This chain's CDR3 is CASSGWTSGPHGADTQYF. CDR3 nucleotides: TGTGCCAGCAGTGGATGGACTAGCGGGCCTCACGGGGCAGATACGCAGTATTTT.